This entry lists 28 T cell receptor beta chains sequenced from one sample in a study of T-cell memory formation after mild COVID-19. TCRdb processed the 5' RACE reads anew with MiXCR; each CDR3 protein has one entry. The sample yields about 470,000 distinct CDR3 sequences, around 25% seen once. The material sequenced was PBMCs or a T cell subset sorted from them (not recorded which). These receptor sequences come from an adult woman who had mild COVID-19 (a few samples of this study predate the infection). Cell type and time point are not known.

This clonotype was counted between two and nine times. V is TRBV20-1 and J is TRBJ2-1; tentative D call: TRBD2 (6 bases). Germline V lookup: CDR1 DFQATT, CDR2 SNEGSKA (reference sequence). V gave up 0 bases and J gave up 2 bases, with 14 bases separating them. The CDR3 extends over 16 amino acids. The CDR3 sequence is CSARDLGSGAYNEQFF. CDR3 sequence (DNA): TGCAGTGCTAGAGATTTGGGTAGCGGAGCCTACAATGAGCAGTTCTTC.

V usage is TRBV20-1 and J usage is TRBJ2-2, with 7 positions matching TRBD1. Trimming removed 1 base from V and 4 bases from J; junction bases left unmatched: 6. The CDR3 sequence is 15 residues long. Germline assignment: CDR1 DFQATT and CDR2 SNEGSKA (reference sequence). This CDR3 is CSARVAGTVTGELFF. The CDR3 DNA reads TGCAGTGCTAGAGTTGCCGGGACAGTCACCGGGGAGCTGTTTTTT.

This chain links TRBV27 with TRBJ2-5; possible D gene TRBD1, 5 bases. Germline CDR1 reads MNHEY; CDR2 reads SMNVEV (reference sequence). The length of the CDR3 is 15 residues. V was shortened by 6 bases and J by 3 bases, with 17 bases between the two germline ends. The CDR3 nucleotides are TGTGCCAGCAGAAGAGTGAGGCAGGGAAAAGAGACCCAGTACTTC. Its translation is CASRRVRQGKETQYF.

Here the CDR3 reads CASSLIGGTASYEQYF. The CDR3 DNA is TGCGCCAGCAGCTTGATTGGTGGGACAGCGTCCTACGAGCAGTACTTC. The chain recombines TRBV5-1 with TRBJ2-7, with 7 positions matching TRBD1. Trimming at V came to 1 base and at J to 1 base, leaving 8 bases not matched to a gene. Per germline, CDR1 SGHRS and CDR2 YFSETQ. CDR3 size: 16 residues.

This clonotype was observed a few times. The rearrangement links TRBV7-8 to TRBJ2-7; TRBD1 agrees at 10 bases. The length of the CDR3 is 17 residues. Germline V gene sequence: CDR1 SGHVS, CDR2 FQNEAQ. Trimming cost V 4 bases and J 7 bases; bases outside gene matches: 16. CDR3 loop: CASSSPLPGTGAGEQYF. The CDR3 DNA sequence: TGTGCCAGCAGCTCTCCACTCCCCGGGACAGGGGCGGGGGAGCAGTACTTC.

This clonotype has just a few counts. The chain combines TRBV27 with TRBJ2-3, with D hard to call. Germline V gene lookup returns CDR1 MNHEY and CDR2 SMNVEV (reference sequence). CDR3 length: 14 amino acids. Trimming pared 3 bases from V and 2 bases from J, leaving 9 bases between. CDR3 residues: CASSFGSPTDTQYF. CDR3 sequence (DNA): TGTGCCAGCAGTTTTGGAAGCCCCACAGATACGCAGTATTTT.

This clonotype was seen a few times. This sequence joins TRBV15 and TRBJ2-5, with TRBD2 matching 9 bases. Germline V gene sequence: CDR1 LNHNV, CDR2 YYDKDF (reference sequence). The length of the CDR3 is 18 residues. V lost 1 base, J lost 5 bases, and 14 bases stayed unmatched. The DNA for the CDR3 is TGTGCCACCAGCAGAGTACGACTCCGCGGGAGGGCCGATGAGACCCAGTACTTC. Its translation is CATSRVRLRGRADETQYF. Full variable domain (missing parts from reference TRBV15 and TRBJ2-5): DAMVIQNPRYQVTQFGKPVTLSCSQTLNHNVMYWYQQKSSQAPKLLFHYYDKDFNNEADTPDNFQSRRPNTSFCFLDIRSPGLGDTAMYLCATSRVRLRGRADETQYFGPGTRLLVL.

This chain links TRBV29-1 with TRBJ2-2; 7 bases are a match to TRBD1. CDR1 SQVTM and CDR2 ANQGSEA come from the germline V gene. V trimming: 3 bases; J trimming: 7 bases; junction bases outside the gene matches: 8. The CDR3 totals 14 residues. The CDR3 bases are TGCAGCGTTGATGTTGAGGGGGCGGGCGGGGAGCTGTTTTTT. It encodes CSVDVEGAGGELFF.

CDR3 amino acids: CASSPRLLSEAFF. CDR3 DNA: TGTGCCAGCAGCCCCAGGTTGTTATCTGAAGCTTTCTTT. The chain has TRBV7-3 and TRBJ1-1; D gene ambiguous. The CDR3 has 13 residues. The germline CDR1 and CDR2 sequences are SGHTA and FQGTGA. V lost 5 bases to trimming and J lost 6 bases, with 13 bases between them.

In its sample, this clonotype was seen a few times. V usage is TRBV4-1 and J usage is TRBJ2-3, with 7 bases that match TRBD2. Germline-derived CDR1 and CDR2 are MGHRA and YSYEKL. CDR3 size: 17 residues. V lost 2 bases, J lost 4 bases, and 12 bases stayed unmatched. This CDR3 is CASSQTITSVVADTQYF. The DNA for the CDR3 is TGCGCCAGCAGCCAAACGATAACTAGCGTAGTTGCAGATACGCAGTATTTT.

V is TRBV20-1 and J is TRBJ2-7; TRBD1 matches 7 bases. The CDR3 is made up of 14 amino acids. CDR1 and CDR2 from the germline V gene are DFQATT and SNEGSKA (reference sequence). J gave up 1 base and V 1 base, and 4 bases lay outside the gene matches. For the CDR3, the DNA is TGCAGTGCTAGAGGCCAGGGGGTATCCTACGAGCAGTACTTC. This codes for CSARGQGVSYEQYF.

This clonotype was seen more than once but under ten times. This rearrangement joins TRBV19 to TRBJ2-7, with D perhaps TRBD2 (6 bases). Germline V gene data show CDR1 as LNHDA and CDR2 as SQIVND (reference sequence). The germline V and J ends were trimmed by 2 bases and 0 bases, with 14 bases remaining between them. The CDR3 length is 16 residues. The CDR3, as DNA: TGTGCCAGTAGTATAACCGGGACTGAATACTCCTACGAGCAGTACTTC. This encodes CASSITGTEYSYEQYF.

This clonotype was seen only a few times. The chain combines TRBV18 with TRBJ2-5, with TRBD1 identical over 8 bases. V lost 3 bases and J lost 5; bases outside the gene matches: 2. CDR1 and CDR2 from the germline V gene are KGHSH and LQKENI. The CDR3 is made up of 13 amino acids. The CDR3 DNA follows: TGTGCCAGCTCACCGGACAGGGATGAGACCCAGTACTTC. Its translation: CASSPDRDETQYF.

The J gene is TRBJ1-4, the V gene TRBV7-9, with TRBD1 identical over 10 bases. V lost 0 bases and J lost 8; bases outside the gene matches: 6. This CDR3 comprises 16 residues. Germline V gene lookup returns CDR1 SEHNR and CDR2 FQNEAQ (reference sequence). CDR3 residues: CASSLAHGTGEEKLFF. The CDR3 DNA sequence: TGTGCCAGCAGCTTAGCCCACGGGACAGGGGAGGAAAAACTGTTTTTT. Looking up the rest from reference TRBV7-9 and TRBJ1-4 gives the full variable domain: DTGVSQNPRHKITKRGQNVTFRCDPISEHNRLYWYRQTLGQGPEFLTYFQNEAQLEKSRLLSDRFSAERPKGSFSTLEIQRTEQGDSAMYLCASSLAHGTGEEKLFFGSGTQLSVL.

J is TRBJ2-5 and V is TRBV6-5; D tentatively reads TRBD1 or TRBD2 (5 bases each). The CDR3 runs 15 residues. V dropped 0 bases and J dropped 5 bases, with 13 bases sitting between them. Germline lookup yields CDR1 MNHEY and CDR2 SVGAGI. Here the CDR3 reads CASSYSGRIRETQYF. Written as DNA, the CDR3 is TGTGCCAGCAGTTACTCGGGACGGATAAGGGAGACCCAGTACTTC.

V and J are TRBV6-2 or TRBV6-3 and TRBJ2-1; 11 bases line up with TRBD2. Losses at the gene ends were 5 bases for V and 6 bases for J; bases not matched to a gene: 12. This CDR3 spans 17 amino acids. Per the germline V gene, CDR1 is MNHEY and CDR2 is SVGEGT. The CDR3 nucleotides read TGTGCCAGCAGTCCCCCTGGGCTAGCGGGAGGATTCAATGAGCAGTTCTTC. Its translation: CASSPPGLAGGFNEQFF.

This chain connects TRBV29-1 to TRBJ1-2; 8 bases line up with TRBD1. The germline CDR1 and CDR2 sequences are SQVTM and ANQGSEA. The CDR3 consists of 12 residues. The V and J ends lost 6 bases and 8 bases, in that order; junction bases with no gene match: 8. The CDR3 is CSVDREGEGYTF. In DNA form, the CDR3 reads TGCAGCGTGGACAGGGAGGGGGAGGGCTACACCTTC.

Many counts were recorded for this clonotype. Compared with germline, one end of the junction differs, possibly owing to a read error. This chain connects TRBV10-3 to TRBJ1-1; the match to TRBD1 covers 10 bases. CDR1 is ENHRY, CDR2 SYGVKD, per germline. The CDR3 contains 13 residues. This CDR3 is CAIRRQGASEVDF. The CDR3 nucleotides read TGTGCCATCAGACGACAGGGGGCCTCAGAAGTTGATTTT.

The rearrangement links TRBV9 to TRBJ2-1; 8 bases agree with TRBD2. V shed 1 base, J shed 9 bases, and the junction held 12 bases outside the gene matches. This CDR3 region has 16 residues. Germline V gene data show CDR1 as SGDLS and CDR2 as YYNGEE. CDR3 DNA: TGTGCCAGCAGCGTACACGGGAGGGCTCAGTCTTTTGAGCAGTTCTTC. Translated: CASSVHGRAQSFEQFF. Together with reference TRBV9 and TRBJ2-1, the CDR3 gives the full variable domain: DSGVTQTPKHLITATGQRVTLRCSPRSGDLSVYWYQQSLDQGLQFLIQYYNGEERAKGNILERFSAQQFPDLHSELNLSSLELGDSALYFCASSVHGRAQSFEQFFGPGTRLTVL.

The chain has TRBV4-1 and TRBJ1-1; D might be TRBD1 (6 bases). Germline assignment: CDR1 MGHRA and CDR2 YSYEKL. The CDR3 is 14 residues long. The germline V and J ends were trimmed by 0 bases and 7 bases, with 12 bases remaining between them. The CDR3 spells CASSQDSGGLEAFF. DNA for the CDR3: TGCGCCAGCAGCCAAGATTCCGGGGGGCTTGAAGCTTTCTTT.

This clonotype turned up a few times. The chain has TRBV11-2 and TRBJ2-7; TRBD1 or TRBD2 may be the D gene (5 bases each). Per germline, CDR1 SGHAT and CDR2 FQNNGV. The ends were cut back, 4 bases at V and 6 bases at J, with 13 bases in the middle. The CDR3 has 13 residues. The CDR3 DNA sequence: TGTGCCAGCAGCTCCGGGGCGGCGTCCGAGCAGTACTTC. Translation gives CASSSGAASEQYF.

The chain combines TRBV4-1 with TRBJ2-5, with a weak D call TRBD2 (6 bases). CDR1 is MGHRA and CDR2 is YSYEKL in the germline V gene. The germline V and J ends were trimmed by 1 base and 2 bases, with 20 bases remaining between them. The CDR3 has 18 residues. DNA of the CDR3: TGCGCCAGCAGCCAAGTATGGGGGGTGGGAACAGCACAAGAGACCCAGTACTTC. It is translated as CASSQVWGVGTAQETQYF.

This clonotype turned up a few times. This chain links TRBV15 with TRBJ1-2; maybe TRBD1 (6 bases). The CDR3 extends over 17 amino acids. CDR1 and CDR2 from the germline V gene are LNHNV and YYDKDF (reference sequence). V lost 0 bases, J lost 3 bases, and 17 bases lay in between. The CDR3 protein is CATSRDPRGAGDYGYTF. The CDR3 nucleotides read TGTGCCACCAGCAGAGATCCTAGAGGGGCAGGGGACTATGGCTACACCTTC.

This clonotype was seen only a few times. The chain joins TRBV5-1 to TRBJ1-1; D not resolved. Germline loops: CDR1 SGHRS, CDR2 YFSETQ. Deletions cut 0 bases from V and 5 bases from J, with 8 bases between. The length of the CDR3 is 13 residues. CDR3 residues: CASSLVSETEAFF. CDR3 sequence (DNA): TGCGCCAGCAGCTTGGTATCGGAGACTGAAGCTTTCTTT.

This clonotype showed up just a few times. J is TRBJ2-2 and V is TRBV6-5; D call uncertain. This CDR3 region has 11 residues. Trimming left V 7 bases short and J 7 bases short, with 7 bases between. In germline, CDR1 is MNHEY, CDR2 SVGAGI. CDR3 in amino acids: CASKANGELFF. Here the CDR3 DNA reads TGTGCCAGCAAAGCTAACGGGGAGCTGTTTTTT.

The chain joins TRBV20-1 to TRBJ1-1, with TRBD1 matching over 8 bases. CDR1 is DFQATT, CDR2 SNEGSKA, per germline (reference sequence). Trimming removed 0 bases from V and 4 bases from J; junction bases left unmatched: 4. The CDR3 is made up of 14 amino acids. The CDR3 sequence: CSAREGQEGTEAFF. CDR3 coding DNA: TGCAGTGCTAGAGAGGGACAGGAGGGCACTGAAGCTTTCTTT.

Regarding this clonotype: The junction departs from germline at one end; a sequencing error may be responsible. The chain recombines TRBV7-9 with TRBJ2-7; tentative D call: TRBD1 (5 bases). CDR3 length: 14 amino acids. Looked up from germline, CDR1 is SEHNR and CDR2 is FQNEAQ (reference sequence). This CDR3 is CDSSLAPRDYEQYF. The DNA of the CDR3 is TGTGACAGCAGCTTAGCCCCCAGGGACTACGAGCAGTACTTC.

This clonotype was observed at least ten times. The rearrangement links TRBV9 to TRBJ2-7; 8 bases align to TRBD1. The V segment lost 5 bases and the J segment 3 bases; nucleotides outside the gene matches: 7. The germline CDR1 and CDR2 sequences are SGDLS and YYNGEE. The CDR3 contains 14 residues. The CDR3 here is CASSRQGLVYEQYF. The CDR3 DNA reads as TGTGCCAGCAGTAGACAGGGGCTAGTCTACGAGCAGTACTTC.